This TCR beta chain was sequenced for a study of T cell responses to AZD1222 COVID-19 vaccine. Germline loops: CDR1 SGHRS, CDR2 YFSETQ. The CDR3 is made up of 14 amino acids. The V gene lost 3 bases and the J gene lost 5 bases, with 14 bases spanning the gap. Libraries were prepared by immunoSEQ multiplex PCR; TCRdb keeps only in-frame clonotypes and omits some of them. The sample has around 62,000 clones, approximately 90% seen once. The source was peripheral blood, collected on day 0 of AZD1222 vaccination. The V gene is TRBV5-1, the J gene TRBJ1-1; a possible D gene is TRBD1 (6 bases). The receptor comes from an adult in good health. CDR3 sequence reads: CASSSLQGGTEAFF. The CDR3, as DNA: TGCGCCAGCAGCTCCTTACAGGGTGGGACTGAAGCTTTCTTT.